This passage covers 29 T cell receptor beta chains from one sample sequenced in a study of T cells in narcolepsy. The data were produced by immunoSEQ multiplex PCR, yet TCRdb's version contains in-frame clones alone and is incomplete. The sample records tens of thousands of clones, around 82% being singletons. The sample comprised CD45RA- memory CD4+ T cells from PBMCs. Source of these receptors: a human donor with narcolepsy.

DNA for the CDR3: TGTGCCAGCAGCGTAGGAATGGACACTGAAGCTTTCTTT. It translates to CASSVGMDTEAFF. The rearrangement joins TRBV9 to TRBJ1-1; D ambiguous. Germline assignment: CDR1 SGDLS and CDR2 YYNGEE. The CDR3 contains 13 residues. Trimming removed 0 bases at V and 3 bases at J, with 6 bases between.

The chain is built from TRBV28 and TRBJ1-2; D is undetermined. Between the trimmed V and J ends, which lost 7 bases and 4 bases, there was a span of 13 bases. The CDR3 runs 13 residues. The germline V gene encodes CDR1 MDHEN and CDR2 SYDVKM. The DNA for the CDR3 is TGTGCCAGCACCCTGCCGGGAACCTATGGCTACACCTTC. Translation gives CASTLPGTYGYTF.

As concerns this clone: A junction boundary mismatches the germline segment, possibly from a read error. This chain links TRBV30 with TRBJ1-5, with 7 bases matching TRBD1. CDR3 length: 17 amino acids. Per germline, CDR1 GTSNPN and CDR2 SVGIG (reference sequence). Written as DNA, the CDR3 is TGTGTCTGGGGGGGGACAGAAGTGGCGTGGAGCAATCAGCCCCAGCATTTT. Amino acid sequence: CVWGGTEVAWSNQPQHF.

The J gene is TRBJ2-2, the V gene TRBV18, with D maybe TRBD1 (5 bases). Per the germline V gene, CDR1 is KGHSH and CDR2 is LQKENI. V dropped 5 bases and J dropped 3 bases, with 13 bases sitting between them. The CDR3 is 15 amino acids. The CDR3 sequence: CASSNGRADTGELFF. CDR3 nucleotides: TGTGCCAGCTCAAATGGCAGGGCGGACACCGGGGAGCTGTTTTTT.

The sample holds a few counts of this clone. V gene TRBV5-6 combines with J gene TRBJ2-7; the match to TRBD1 covers 8 bases. Germline CDR1 reads SGHDT; CDR2 reads YYEEEE. This CDR3 has 15 residues. With 2 bases clipped from V and 6 bases from J, the junction kept 10 bases outside the gene matches. The CDR3 sequence: CASSFRDRPPSEQYF. The CDR3 DNA sequence: TGTGCCAGCAGCTTCCGGGACAGGCCCCCCAGCGAGCAGTACTTC.

The rearrangement links TRBV9 to TRBJ2-7; perhaps TRBD2 as D (5 bases). This CDR3 has 14 amino acids. CDR1 and CDR2 (germline): SGDLS, YYNGEE. Trimming removed 4 bases from V and 1 base from J, with 12 bases in between. The CDR3: CASSLGGGSYEQYF. CDR3 sequence (DNA): TGTGCCAGCAGCTTAGGAGGCGGATCCTACGAGCAGTACTTC.

J is TRBJ2-3 and V is TRBV20-1, with D perhaps TRBD2 (6 bases). The CDR3 is made up of 11 amino acids. CDR1 is DFQATT and CDR2 is SNEGSKA in the germline V gene (reference sequence). The V end lost 6 bases, the J end lost 7 bases, and 11 bases lay between the germline ends. This chain's CDR3 is CSAKDYHTQYF. The DNA of the CDR3 is TGCAGTGCCAAGGACTATCATACGCAGTATTTT.

The gene calls are TRBV4-3 and TRBJ2-4; D perhaps matches TRBD1 (5 bases). Germline loops: CDR1 LGHNA, CDR2 YSLEER. V lost 0 bases to trimming and J lost 5 bases, with 17 bases between them. The CDR3 spans 17 residues. The CDR3 sequence: CASSQDPPAGLENIQYF. In DNA form, the CDR3 reads TGCGCCAGCAGCCAAGATCCGCCCGCAGGGCTGGAAAACATTCAGTACTTC.

The chain recombines TRBV2 with TRBJ1-2; TRBD1 matches at 8 bases. The CDR3 covers 15 residues. The germline gives CDR1 SNHLY, CDR2 FYNNEI. Trimming cost V 9 bases and J 3 bases; bases outside gene matches: 12. The CDR3 nucleotides are TGTGCCAGGCAAATGGGACAGGCCTCCTACTATGGCTACACCTTC. This encodes CARQMGQASYYGYTF.

The rearrangement links TRBV12-5 to TRBJ2-5, with 8 positions matching TRBD1. The ends lost 6 bases at V and 1 base at J; junction bases unmatched: 7. This CDR3 contains 15 residues. CDR1 and CDR2 (germline): LGHNT, FRNRAP. The CDR3 nucleotides are TGTGCTAGTGGCCAGGGGGCTTTGGGCCAAGAGACCCAGTACTTC. Its translation: CASGQGALGQETQYF.

This rearrangement joins TRBV19 to TRBJ1-2, with no clear D. CDR3 length: 13 amino acids. Trimming pared 3 bases from V and 8 bases from J, leaving 13 bases between. Germline CDR1 LNHDA, CDR2 SQIVND (reference sequence). The CDR3, as DNA: TGTGCCAGTAGTATGGTAGTGCGGTCCGGCTACACCTTC. It is translated as CASSMVVRSGYTF.

The chain is built from TRBV7-2 and TRBJ1-2; D is possibly TRBD1 (5 bases). The germline gives CDR1 SGHTA, CDR2 FQGNSA. The CDR3 runs to 17 residues. V gave up 2 bases and J gave up 6 bases, with 22 bases separating them. The CDR3 DNA is TGTGCCAGCAGCTTAAGTCCCGTGTCAGGGCGAGACAATGGCTACACCTTC. It specifies CASSLSPVSGRDNGYTF.

The rearrangement joins TRBV18 to TRBJ2-3; no clear D gene. Trimming stripped 0 bases from V and 0 bases from J, with 1 base between. Germline V gene lookup returns CDR1 KGHSH and CDR2 LQKENI. The CDR3 has 13 amino acids. Here the CDR3 reads CASSPPSTDTQYF. The CDR3 DNA sequence: TGTGCCAGCTCACCACCCAGCACAGATACGCAGTATTTT.

The V and J genes are TRBV18 and TRBJ1-6; a weak D match, TRBD1 (5 bases). CDR1 and CDR2 (germline): KGHSH, LQKENI. The CDR3 covers 15 residues. V was trimmed by 0 bases and J by 8 bases, leaving 11 bases between them. The CDR3 sequence: CASSPPGRVDSPLHF. CDR3 coding DNA: TGTGCCAGCTCACCACCGGGCAGGGTAGATTCACCCCTCCACTTT.

The V call is TRBV6-1, the J call TRBJ2-6, with D perhaps assigned TRBD1 or TRBD2 (6 bases each). CDR3 length: 15 residues. Trimming removed 4 bases from V and 4 bases from J, with 11 bases in between. CDR1 and CDR2 (germline): MNHNS, SASEGT. The DNA of the CDR3 is TGTGCCAGCAGTGCGCAGGGGAGGGGGGCCAACGTCCTGACTTTC. It yields the protein CASSAQGRGANVLTF.

This clone was picked up one time. CDR3 residues: CASSQEFGQGGQPQHF. The CDR3 DNA reads TGCGCCAGCAGCCAAGAGTTCGGACAGGGGGGTCAGCCCCAGCATTTT. The chain carries TRBV4-3 and TRBJ1-5; 10 bases are shared with TRBD1. V lost 0 bases, J lost 6 bases, and 5 bases stayed unmatched. CDR3 length: 16 residues. Germline lookup yields CDR1 LGHNA and CDR2 YSLEER.

Of note for this clone: The junction shows a germline mismatch at one end, possibly a read error. The J gene is TRBJ2-2, the V gene TRBV30, with D possibly matching TRBD1 (6 bases). CDR3 length equals 13 residues. Germline V CDR1 and CDR2: GTSNPN, SVGIG (reference sequence). CDR3 amino acids: CAWGQSRAGELLF. The DNA for the CDR3 is TGTGCCTGGGGACAGTCCAGGGCCGGGGAGCTGCTTTTT.

The J gene is TRBJ1-6, the V gene TRBV6-5; D is uncertain. CDR1 is MNHEY, CDR2 SVGAGI, per germline. The CDR3 is made up of 14 amino acids. Trimming stripped 2 bases from V and 3 bases from J, with 5 bases between. The chain's CDR3 is CASSYRVYNSPLHF. DNA for the CDR3: TGTGCCAGCAGTTACCGGGTCTATAATTCACCCCTCCACTTT.

V and J are TRBV7-2 and TRBJ2-5; D is unclear. Germline V gene data show CDR1 as SGHTA and CDR2 as FQGNSA. V lost 4 bases to trimming and J lost 4 bases, with 7 bases between them. This CDR3 is 12 amino acids long. The CDR3 loop is CASSSQGETQYF. Written as DNA, the CDR3 is TGTGCCAGCAGCTCCCAAGGAGAGACCCAGTACTTC.

The chain recombines TRBV7-2 with TRBJ2-3; 10 bases map to TRBD1. This CDR3 is 15 amino acids long. From germline, CDR1 is SGHTA and CDR2 FQGNSA. The ends lost 5 bases at V and 0 bases at J; junction bases unmatched: 2. CDR3 coding DNA: TGTGCCAGCAGCAAGGGACAGGGGAGCACAGATACGCAGTATTTT. Protein: CASSKGQGSTDTQYF. Based on the CDR3 plus reference TRBV7-2 and TRBJ2-3, the full variable domain is GAGVSQSPSNKVTEKGKDVELRCDPISGHTALYWYRQSLGQGLEFLIYFQGNSAPDKSGLPSDRFSAERTGGSVSTLTIQRTQQEDSAVYLCASSKGQGSTDTQYFGPGTRLTVL.

CDR3 in DNA: TGTGCCAGCAGCTTAGCGGACGGGACCGGGGAGCTGTTTTTT. It codes for CASSLADGTGELFF. The rearrangement uses TRBV7-9 and TRBJ2-2, with D unresolved. V lost 0 bases and J 5 bases, leaving 7 bases between the germline ends. Germline lookup yields CDR1 SEHNR and CDR2 FQNEAQ (reference sequence). This CDR3 spans 14 amino acids. Full variable domain (missing parts from reference TRBV7-9 and TRBJ2-2): DTGVSQNPRHKITKRGQNVTFRCDPISEHNRLYWYRQTLGQGPEFLTYFQNEAQLEKSRLLSDRFSAERPKGSFSTLEIQRTEQGDSAMYLCASSLADGTGELFFGEGSRLTVL.

This chain links TRBV6-1 with TRBJ2-7; unclear D gene. V dropped 0 bases and J dropped 7 bases, with 7 bases sitting between them. Germline values: CDR1 MNHNS, CDR2 SASEGT. CDR3 length equals 12 residues. This chain's CDR3 is CASSEAVGEQYF. CDR3 nucleotide sequence: TGTGCCAGCAGTGAAGCTGTGGGAGAGCAGTACTTC.

This clone has just a few counts. The V call is TRBV21-1, the J call TRBJ1-5; TRBD1, as called in the table, went unchecked against the DNA. TRBV21-1 is marked as a pseudogene. This CDR3 is built from 19 residues. The DNA for the CDR3 is TGTGCCAGCAGCAAATCCTGGATACCAGGGGATTATAGCAATCAGCCCCAGCATTTT. This sequence encodes CASSKSWIPGDYSNQPQHF.

J is TRBJ1-3 and V is TRBV10-3, with D possibly matching TRBD1 (6 bases). The CDR3 has 15 amino acids. Germline loops: CDR1 ENHRY, CDR2 SYGVKD. V lost 7 bases, J lost 4 bases, and 17 bases lay in between. CDR3 nucleotides: TGTGCCATCACCGCAGGGACAACGGTCGGAAACACCATATATTTT. This codes for CAITAGTTVGNTIYF.

The chain recombines TRBV5-4 with TRBJ1-2; 8 bases agree with TRBD1. The CDR3 length is 14 residues. Germline V gene lookup returns CDR1 SGHNT and CDR2 YYREEE (reference sequence). J gave up 4 bases and V 4 bases, and 6 bases lay outside the gene matches. The CDR3 DNA reads as TGTGCCAGCAGCCCCGGGACAGGAACCTATGGCTACACCTTC. Translation gives CASSPGTGTYGYTF. The complete variable domain, with remaining parts taken from reference TRBV5-4 and TRBJ1-2, reads ETGVTQSPTHLIKTRGQQVTLRCSSQSGHNTVSWYQQALGQGPQFIFQYYREEENGRGNFPPRFSGLQFPNYSSELNVNALELDDSALYLCASSPGTGTYGYTFGSGTRLTVV.

The chain has TRBV7-2 and TRBJ2-5; 8 bases match TRBD2. This CDR3 has 16 amino acids. Unmatched junction bases numbered 10, after V lost 5 bases and J lost 2 bases. Germline-derived CDR1 and CDR2 are SGHTA and FQGNSA. The CDR3 bases are TGTGCCAGCAGCCGGGGTCCAGCGGGGGTTCAAGAGACCCAGTACTTC. Translating it yields CASSRGPAGVQETQYF.

The CDR3 loop is CASSPSGDSPLHF. CDR3 DNA: TGTGCCAGCAGCCCCAGTGGGGATTCACCCCTCCACTTT. The chain recombines TRBV7-9 with TRBJ1-6; D gene uncertain. Germline loops: CDR1 SEHNR, CDR2 FQNEAQ (reference sequence). The CDR3 extends over 13 amino acids. Trimming removed 5 bases at V and 8 bases at J, with 10 bases between.

The chain is built from TRBV6-1 and TRBJ1-2; weak D call: TRBD1 (5 bases). Trimming pared 0 bases from V and 4 bases from J, leaving 12 bases between. CDR1 is MNHNS, CDR2 SASEGT, per germline. The CDR3 runs 15 residues. CDR3 in amino acids: CASSEAYRRSYGYTF. CDR3 in DNA: TGTGCCAGCAGTGAAGCCTACAGGCGTTCCTATGGCTACACCTTC.

There are a few counts of this clone. J is TRBJ1-3 and V is TRBV19, with 7 bases identical to TRBD1. The germline CDR1 and CDR2 sequences are LNHDA and SQIVND (reference sequence). The CDR3 consists of 17 residues. After removal of 10 bases from V and 0 bases from J, the junction contained 15 bases not matched to a gene. The CDR3 is CATRGGTGVISGNTIYF. As DNA, the CDR3 is TGTGCCACCCGAGGAGGAACAGGGGTTATCTCTGGAAACACCATATATTTT.